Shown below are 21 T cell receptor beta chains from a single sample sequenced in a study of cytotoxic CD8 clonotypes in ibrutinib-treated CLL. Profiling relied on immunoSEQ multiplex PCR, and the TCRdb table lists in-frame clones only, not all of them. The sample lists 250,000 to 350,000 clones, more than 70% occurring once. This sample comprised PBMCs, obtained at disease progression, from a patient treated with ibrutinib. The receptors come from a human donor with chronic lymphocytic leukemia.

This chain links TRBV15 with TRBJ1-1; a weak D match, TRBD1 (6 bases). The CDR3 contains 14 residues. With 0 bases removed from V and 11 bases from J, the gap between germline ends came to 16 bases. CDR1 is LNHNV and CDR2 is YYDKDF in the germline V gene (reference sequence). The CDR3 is CATSRDRAGGEAFF. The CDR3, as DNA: TGTGCCACCAGCAGAGATCGGGCCGGGGGCGAGGCTTTCTTT.

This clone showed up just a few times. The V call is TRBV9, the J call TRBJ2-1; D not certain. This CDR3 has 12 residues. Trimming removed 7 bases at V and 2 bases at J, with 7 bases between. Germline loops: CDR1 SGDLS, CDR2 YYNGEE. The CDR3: CASHVPYNEQFF. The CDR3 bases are TGTGCCAGCCACGTCCCCTACAATGAGCAGTTCTTC.

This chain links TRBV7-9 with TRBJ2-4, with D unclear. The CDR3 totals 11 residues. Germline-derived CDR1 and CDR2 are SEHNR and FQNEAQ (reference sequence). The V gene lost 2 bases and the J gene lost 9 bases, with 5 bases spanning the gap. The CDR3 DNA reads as TGTGCCAGCAGCTTAATCGGCATTCAGTACTTC. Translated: CASSLIGIQYF.

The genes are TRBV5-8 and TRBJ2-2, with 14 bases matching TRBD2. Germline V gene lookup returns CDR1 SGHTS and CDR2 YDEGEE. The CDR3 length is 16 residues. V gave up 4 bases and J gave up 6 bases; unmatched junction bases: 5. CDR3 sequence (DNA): TGTGCCAGCAGCCTAGGACTAGCGGGAGGATCCGGGGAGCTGTTTTTT. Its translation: CASSLGLAGGSGELFF.

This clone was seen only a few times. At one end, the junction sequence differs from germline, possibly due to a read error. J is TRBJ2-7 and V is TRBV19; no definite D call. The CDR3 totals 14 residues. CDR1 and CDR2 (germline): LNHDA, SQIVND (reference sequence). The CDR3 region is CASNIDRGTYEQYF. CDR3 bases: TGTGCCAGTAATATAGATAGAGGCACTTACGAGCAGTACTTC.

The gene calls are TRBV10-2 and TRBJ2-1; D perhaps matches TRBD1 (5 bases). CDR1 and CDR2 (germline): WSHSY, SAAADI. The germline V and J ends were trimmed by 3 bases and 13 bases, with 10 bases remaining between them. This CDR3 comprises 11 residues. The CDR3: CASSDRVEQFF. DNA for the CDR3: TGCGCCAGCAGTGACAGGGTAGAACAGTTCTTC.

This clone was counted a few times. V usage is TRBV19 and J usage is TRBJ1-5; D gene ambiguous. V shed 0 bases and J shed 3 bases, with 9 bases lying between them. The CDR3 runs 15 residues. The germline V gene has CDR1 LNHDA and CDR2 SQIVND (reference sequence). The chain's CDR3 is CASSIDRQPNQPQHF. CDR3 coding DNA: TGTGCCAGTAGTATAGATAGGCAGCCCAATCAGCCCCAGCATTTT.

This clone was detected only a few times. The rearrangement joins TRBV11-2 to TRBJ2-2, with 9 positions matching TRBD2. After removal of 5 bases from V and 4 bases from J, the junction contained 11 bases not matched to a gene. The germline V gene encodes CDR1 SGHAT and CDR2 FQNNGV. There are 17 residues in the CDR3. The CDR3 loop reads CASSALARGGATGELFF. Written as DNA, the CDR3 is TGTGCCAGCAGCGCCCTAGCCCGCGGGGGGGCCACCGGGGAGCTGTTTTTT. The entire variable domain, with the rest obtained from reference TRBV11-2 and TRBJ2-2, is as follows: EAGVAQSPRYKIIEKRQSVAFWCNPISGHATLYWYQQILGQGPKLLIQFQNNGVVDDSQLPKDRFSAERLKGVDSTLKIQPAKLEDSAVYLCASSALARGGATGELFFGEGSRLTVL.

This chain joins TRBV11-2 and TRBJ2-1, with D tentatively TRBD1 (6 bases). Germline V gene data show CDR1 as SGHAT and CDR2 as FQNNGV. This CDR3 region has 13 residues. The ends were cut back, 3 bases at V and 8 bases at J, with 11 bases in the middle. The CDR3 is CASSFGGGDEQFF. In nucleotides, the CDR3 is TGTGCCAGCAGCTTTGGGGGCGGAGATGAGCAGTTCTTC.

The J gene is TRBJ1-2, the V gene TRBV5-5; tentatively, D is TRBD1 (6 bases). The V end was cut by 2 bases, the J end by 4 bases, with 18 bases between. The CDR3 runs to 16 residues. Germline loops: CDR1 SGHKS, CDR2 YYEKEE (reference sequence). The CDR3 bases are TGTGCCAGCAGCTTTGACGGGGGGCTGATCCCCTATGGCTACACCTTC. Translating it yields CASSFDGGLIPYGYTF.

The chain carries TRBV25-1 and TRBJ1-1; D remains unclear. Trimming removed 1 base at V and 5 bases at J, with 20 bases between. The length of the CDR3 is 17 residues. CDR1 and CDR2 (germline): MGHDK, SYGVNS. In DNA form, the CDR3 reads TGTGCCAGCAGTGAATTTTTGGTGGGCGGGAGTGGGACTGAAGCTTTCTTT. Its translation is CASSEFLVGGSGTEAFF. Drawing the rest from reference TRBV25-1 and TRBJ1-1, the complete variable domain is EADIYQTPRYLVIGTGKKITLECSQTMGHDKMYWYQQDPGMELHLIHYSYGVNSTEKGDLSSESTVSRIRTEHFPLTLESARPSHTSQYLCASSEFLVGGSGTEAFFGQGTRLTVV.

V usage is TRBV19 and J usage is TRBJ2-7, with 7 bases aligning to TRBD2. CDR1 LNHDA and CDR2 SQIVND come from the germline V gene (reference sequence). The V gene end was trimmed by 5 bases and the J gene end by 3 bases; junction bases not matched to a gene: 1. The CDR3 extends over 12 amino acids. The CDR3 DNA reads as TGTGCCAGTAGTCCTAGCGGCTACGAGCAGTACTTC. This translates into CASSPSGYEQYF.

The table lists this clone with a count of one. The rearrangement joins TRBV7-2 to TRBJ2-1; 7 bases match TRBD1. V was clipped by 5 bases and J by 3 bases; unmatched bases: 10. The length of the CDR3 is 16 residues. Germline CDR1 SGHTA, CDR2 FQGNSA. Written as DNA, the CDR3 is TGTGCCAGCAGCCTACGACAGGGCGATAGCTACAATGAGCAGTTCTTC. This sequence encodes CASSLRQGDSYNEQFF. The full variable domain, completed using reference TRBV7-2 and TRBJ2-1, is GAGVSQSPSNKVTEKGKDVELRCDPISGHTALYWYRQSLGQGLEFLIYFQGNSAPDKSGLPSDRFSAERTGGSVSTLTIQRTQQEDSAVYLCASSLRQGDSYNEQFFGPGTRLTVL.

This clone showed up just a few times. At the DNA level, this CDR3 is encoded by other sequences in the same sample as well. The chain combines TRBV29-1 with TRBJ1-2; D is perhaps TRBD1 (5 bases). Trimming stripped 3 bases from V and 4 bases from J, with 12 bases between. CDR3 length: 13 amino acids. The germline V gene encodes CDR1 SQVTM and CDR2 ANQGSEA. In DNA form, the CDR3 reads TGCAGCGTTGAGCCAGGGACCATCTATGGCTACACCTTC. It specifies CSVEPGTIYGYTF.

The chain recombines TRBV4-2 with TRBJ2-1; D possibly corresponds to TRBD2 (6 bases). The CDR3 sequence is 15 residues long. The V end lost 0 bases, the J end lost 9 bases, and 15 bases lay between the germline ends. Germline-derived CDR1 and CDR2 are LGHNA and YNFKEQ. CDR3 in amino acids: CASSQDTEGLPEQFF. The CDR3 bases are TGTGCCAGCAGCCAAGATACCGAGGGACTCCCTGAGCAGTTCTTC.

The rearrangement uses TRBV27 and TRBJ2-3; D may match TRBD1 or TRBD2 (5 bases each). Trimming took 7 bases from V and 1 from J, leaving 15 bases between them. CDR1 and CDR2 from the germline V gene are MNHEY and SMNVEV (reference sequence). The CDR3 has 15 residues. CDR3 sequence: CASTPRWGRTDTQYF. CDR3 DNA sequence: TGTGCCAGCACCCCCCGGTGGGGACGCACAGATACGCAGTATTTT.

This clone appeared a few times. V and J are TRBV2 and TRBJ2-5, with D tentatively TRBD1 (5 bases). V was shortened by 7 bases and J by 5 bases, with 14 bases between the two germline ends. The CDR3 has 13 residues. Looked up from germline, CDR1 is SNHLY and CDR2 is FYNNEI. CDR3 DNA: TGTGCCAGCATGGGGCGGTCGCAGGAGACCCAGTACTTC. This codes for CASMGRSQETQYF.

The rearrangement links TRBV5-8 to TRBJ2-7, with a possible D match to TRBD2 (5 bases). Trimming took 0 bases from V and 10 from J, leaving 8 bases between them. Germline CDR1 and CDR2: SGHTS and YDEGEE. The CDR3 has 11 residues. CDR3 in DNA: TGTGCCAGCAGCTTGGTTGAGGGTCAGTACTTC. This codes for CASSLVEGQYF.

The CDR3 DNA reads TGTGCCACCAGCTCGACTAGCGGGAGGGCCAATATCGCAGATACGCAGTATTTT. It codes for CATSSTSGRANIADTQYF. The chain has TRBV15 and TRBJ2-3; 14 bases align to TRBD2. The CDR3 is made up of 18 amino acids. V lost 5 bases, J lost 4 bases, and 11 bases stayed unmatched. CDR1 and CDR2 from the germline V gene are LNHNV and YYDKDF (reference sequence).

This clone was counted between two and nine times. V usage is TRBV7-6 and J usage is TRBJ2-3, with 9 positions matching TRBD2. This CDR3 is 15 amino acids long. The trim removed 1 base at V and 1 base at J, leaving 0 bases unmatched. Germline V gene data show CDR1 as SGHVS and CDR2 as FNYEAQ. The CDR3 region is CASSLVAGGTDTQYF. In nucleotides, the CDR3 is TGTGCCAGCAGCTTAGTAGCGGGGGGCACAGATACGCAGTATTTT. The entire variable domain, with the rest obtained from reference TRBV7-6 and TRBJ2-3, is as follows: GAGVSQSPRYKVTKRGQDVALRCDPISGHVSLYWYRQALGQGPEFLTYFNYEAQQDKSGLPNDRFSAERPEGSISTLTIQRTEQRDSAMYRCASSLVAGGTDTQYFGPGTRLTVL.

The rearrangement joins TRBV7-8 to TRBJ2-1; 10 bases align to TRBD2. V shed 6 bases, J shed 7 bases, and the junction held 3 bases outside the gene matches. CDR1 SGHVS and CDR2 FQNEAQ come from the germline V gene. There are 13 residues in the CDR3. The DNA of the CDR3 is TGTGCCAGCAGGATACTAGCGGGGAATGAGCAGTTCTTC. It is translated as CASRILAGNEQFF.